This T cell receptor beta chain was sequenced during a study of Graves' ophthalmopathy and Graves' hyperthyroidism. Hyperthyroidism was new, under 2 months, in patients aged 18 to 65. Orbital computed tomography and thyroid ultrasound, along with TRAb, serum thyroxine and clinical symptoms, underpinned diagnosis. Using RNA transcripts, the TCR beta CDR3 regions were amplified. Second-round multiplex PCR followed a first-round RT-PCR using HTBI primers. TCRdb processed the multiplex PCR reads anew with MiXCR; each CDR3 protein has one entry. The table includes 500,000 to 700,000 distinct CDR3 sequences, less than 45% detected once. V shed 1 base, J shed 5 bases, and the junction held 7 bases outside the gene matches. The CDR3 consists of 17 residues. Germline lookup yields CDR1 SGHTA and CDR2 FQGNSA.

V is TRBV7-2 and J is TRBJ2-4, with 11 positions matching TRBD2. The sequence derives from an adult man with Graves' hyperthyroidism. Sequenced: peripheral blood or thyroid tissue (not recorded which). The CDR3 protein is CASSLVSGRGGENIQYF. The CDR3 coding sequence is TGTGCCAGCAGCTTAGTTAGCGGGAGGGGTGGCGAAAACATTCAGTACTTC.